A single sample is the source of the 26 T cell receptor beta chains below, sequenced in a study of response to subunit inactivated influenza vaccine. Using its own MiXCR run on the RT-PCR reads, TCRdb lists one record per CDR3 protein. The sample carries under 200,000 distinct CDR3 sequences, approximately 12% recorded once. This same sample was also part of a study on T cells expressing NK-cell markers. That work contributes: Synthesis of TCR beta cDNA relied on 5'RACE template switching carrying UMIs.

The sequenced sample was CD8+ T cells sorted from PBMCs, obtained roughly 12 days after vaccination. The receptors were gathered from a man aged 50-60 years who received an inactivated influenza vaccine.

The chain couples TRBV7-6 to TRBJ2-5; TRBD2 matches 10 bases. The trim removed 8 bases at V and 3 bases at J, leaving 9 bases unmatched. There are 15 residues in the CDR3. The germline CDR1 and CDR2 sequences are SGHVS and FNYEAQ. Written as DNA, the CDR3 is TGTGCCAGCTTTCAGCTAGCGGGAGAGGAAGAGACCCAGTACTTC. It yields the protein CASFQLAGEEETQYF. Looking up the rest from reference TRBV7-6 and TRBJ2-5 gives the full variable domain: GAGVSQSPRYKVTKRGQDVALRCDPISGHVSLYWYRQALGQGPEFLTYFNYEAQQDKSGLPNDRFSAERPEGSISTLTIQRTEQRDSAMYRCASFQLAGEEETQYFGPGTRLLVL.

This clonotype was recorded at least ten times. The chain recombines TRBV9 with TRBJ2-7, with 7 positions matching TRBD2. Germline lookup yields CDR1 SGDLS and CDR2 YYNGEE. CDR3 length: 14 residues. After removal of 3 bases from V and 6 bases from J, the junction contained 9 bases not matched to a gene. The CDR3: CASSATAGVLEQYF. CDR3 nucleotides: TGTGCCAGCAGCGCAACGGCGGGAGTCCTCGAGCAGTACTTC.

The CDR3 sequence: CASSQPRQGYYEQYF. In DNA, the CDR3 is TGTGCCAGCAGTCAGCCCCGACAGGGCTACTACGAGCAGTACTTC. This chain joins TRBV6-2 or TRBV6-3 and TRBJ2-7, with 7 nucleotides matching TRBD1. Germline V lookup: CDR1 MNHEY, CDR2 SVGEGT. The CDR3 contains 15 residues. V shed 5 bases, J shed 3 bases, and the junction held 10 bases outside the gene matches.

Remarks on this clonotype: A much larger clone is a single base away; this may be a read error. CDR3 sequence (DNA): TGTGCCATCAGTGAAATCGGACAGGGCACAGATATGCAGTATTTT. Translated: CAISEIGQGTDMQYF. This chain joins TRBV10-3 and TRBJ2-3, with 8 bases identical to TRBD1. CDR1 is ENHRY and CDR2 is SYGVKD in the germline V gene. The CDR3 has 15 amino acids.

The chain is built from TRBV20-1 and TRBJ2-7, with D perhaps being TRBD1 or TRBD2 (5 bases each). The germline gives CDR1 DFQATT, CDR2 SNEGSKA (reference sequence). The CDR3 consists of 14 residues. Trimming stripped 5 bases from V and 0 bases from J, with 14 bases between. The chain's CDR3 is CSAEGPTFSYEQYF. CDR3 sequence (DNA): TGCAGTGCTGAGGGACCGACCTTCTCCTACGAGCAGTACTTC.

The genes are TRBV4-1 and TRBJ1-3; D possibly corresponds to TRBD1 (5 bases). Germline V CDR1 and CDR2: MGHRA, YSYEKL. This CDR3 contains 16 residues. The ends were cut back, 2 bases at V and 0 bases at J, with 11 bases in the middle. In DNA form, the CDR3 reads TGCGCCAGCAGCCAAAGGTCAGGGAGCTCTGGAAACACCATATATTTT. Its translation: CASSQRSGSSGNTIYF.

This clonotype has more than one count but fewer than ten. The V gene is TRBV30, the J gene TRBJ1-3, with a tentative D call TRBD1 (5 bases). V lost 2 bases and J lost 3, with 17 bases in between. The CDR3 is made up of 16 amino acids. CDR1 is GTSNPN and CDR2 is SVGIG in the germline V gene (reference sequence). CDR3 bases: TGTGCCTGGAGTTCCCCAGGAGGGGCGATTGGAAACACCATATATTTT. As protein: CAWSSPGGAIGNTIYF.

V and J are TRBV5-1 and TRBJ2-1, with 8 bases fitting TRBD1. J was trimmed by 6 bases and V by 1 base; bases with no gene match: 9. The CDR3 has 16 residues. Germline lookup yields CDR1 SGHRS and CDR2 YFSETQ. The CDR3 protein is CASSLKGDRFFNEQFF. The CDR3 region has the DNA TGCGCCAGCAGCTTGAAGGGGGACAGGTTTTTCAATGAGCAGTTCTTC.

This clonotype came up a few times. The rearrangement links TRBV15 to TRBJ1-5; tentatively, D is TRBD1 (6 bases). The CDR3 spans 16 residues. Germline values: CDR1 LNHNV, CDR2 YYDKDF (reference sequence). Trimming shortened V by 5 bases and J by 2 bases, and 16 bases separated the two germline ends. Written as DNA, the CDR3 is TGTGCCACCAGCCCCATAGAGGCAGGGGGCAATCAGCCCCAGCATTTT. It codes for CATSPIEAGGNQPQHF.

The V call is TRBV5-1, the J call TRBJ2-2, with D unclear. Germline values: CDR1 SGHRS, CDR2 YFSETQ. The V gene lost 0 bases and the J gene lost 9 bases, with 6 bases spanning the gap. This CDR3 contains 12 residues. CDR3 protein: CASSLEGRELFF. In DNA form, the CDR3 reads TGCGCCAGCAGCTTGGAAGGTCGGGAGCTGTTTTTT. The full variable domain, its missing parts supplied by reference TRBV5-1 and TRBJ2-2, is KAGVTQTPRYLIKTRGQQVTLSCSPISGHRSVSWYQQTPGQGLQFLFEYFSETQRNKGNFPGRFSGRQFSNSRSEMNVSTLELGDSALYLCASSLEGRELFFGEGSRLTVL.

This clonotype was picked up a small number of times. The V call is TRBV10-3, the J call TRBJ1-2, with D unclear. V was trimmed by 3 bases and J by 3 bases, leaving 17 bases between them. Germline V gives CDR1 ENHRY, CDR2 SYGVKD. The CDR3 sequence is 16 residues long. The CDR3 spells CAISDASVGSYYGYTF. CDR3 in DNA: TGTGCCATCAGTGACGCTAGTGTGGGCAGCTACTATGGCTACACCTTC.

The chain employs TRBV2 and TRBJ2-1; D call uncertain. CDR3 length: 13 residues. The germline CDR1 and CDR2 sequences are SNHLY and FYNNEI. Trimming removed 4 bases from V and 4 bases from J, with 8 bases in between. CDR3: CASSVSRYNEQFF. CDR3 DNA: TGTGCCAGCAGTGTGTCACGTTACAATGAGCAGTTCTTC.

This clonotype was picked up many times. This chain links TRBV7-9 with TRBJ2-5, with D possibly matching TRBD2 (6 bases). Trimming took off 7 bases at V and 4 bases at J, with 13 bases between the two ends. This CDR3 has 13 amino acids. Germline loops: CDR1 SEHNR, CDR2 FQNEAQ (reference sequence). The CDR3 DNA reads as TGTGCCAGCACCCCCCAGGGAGGAGAGACCCAGTACTTC. Translation: CASTPQGGETQYF.

This clonotype was seen only a few times. The chain couples TRBV19 to TRBJ1-5, with no clear D. Trimming pared 7 bases from V and 2 bases from J, leaving 9 bases between. The CDR3 contains 13 residues. CDR1 and CDR2 (germline): LNHDA, SQIVND (reference sequence). The CDR3, as DNA: TGTGCCAGTACCCACCGGGGCAATCAGCCCCAGCATTTT. Amino acid sequence: CASTHRGNQPQHF.

The chain combines TRBV4-2 with TRBJ2-7, with 13 bases identical to TRBD2. Germline V gene data show CDR1 as LGHNA and CDR2 as YNFKEQ. V gave up 0 bases and J gave up 4 bases; unmatched junction bases: 3. This CDR3 has 16 amino acids. The CDR3 loop is CASSQEGLAGEYEQYF. CDR3 DNA sequence: TGTGCCAGCAGCCAAGAAGGACTAGCGGGAGAGTACGAGCAGTACTTC.

There are many counts of this clonotype. The V and J genes are TRBV7-9 and TRBJ2-1, with unresolved D. The germline CDR1 and CDR2 sequences are SEHNR and FQNEAQ (reference sequence). The CDR3 totals 15 residues. Trimming took off 1 base at V and 8 bases at J, with 15 bases between the two ends. This chain's CDR3 is CASSLEIWNTYEQFF. The DNA for the CDR3 is TGTGCCAGCAGCTTAGAGATATGGAATACCTATGAGCAGTTCTTC.

The J gene is TRBJ2-7, the V gene TRBV10-3, with a tentative D call TRBD1 (6 bases). The length of the CDR3 is 15 residues. Germline loops: CDR1 ENHRY, CDR2 SYGVKD. The ends were cut back, 7 bases at V and 0 bases at J, with 16 bases in the middle. The CDR3: CAIKDSLSPSYEQYF. DNA of the CDR3: TGTGCCATCAAGGACAGTCTGAGCCCCTCCTACGAGCAGTACTTC.

This clonotype was counted between two and nine times. This chain connects TRBV12-3 or TRBV12-4 to TRBJ2-5; D unresolved. This CDR3 comprises 16 residues. The V end was cut by 3 bases, the J end by 5 bases, with 19 bases between. The CDR3 spells CASSFGHISLGETQYF. DNA for the CDR3: TGTGCCAGCAGTTTTGGTCATATCTCCCTGGGGGAGACCCAGTACTTC.

This clonotype was recorded a few times. The V gene is TRBV9, the J gene TRBJ2-7, with D maybe TRBD1 (6 bases). V was shortened by 0 bases and J by 4 bases, with 11 bases between the two germline ends. The germline V gene has CDR1 SGDLS and CDR2 YYNGEE. The CDR3 sequence is 14 residues long. In DNA form, the CDR3 reads TGTGCCAGCAGCGTAGGGACACAGGGTTACGAGCAGTACTTC. It codes for CASSVGTQGYEQYF.

The CDR3 nucleotides are TGTGCCACCAGCAGAGATTCGGGACTATCCTATTTCACAGATACGCAGTATTTT. Translated, it gives CATSRDSGLSYFTDTQYF. V usage is TRBV15 and J usage is TRBJ2-3; 7 bases line up with TRBD2. In germline, CDR1 is LNHNV, CDR2 YYDKDF (reference sequence). CDR3 length: 18 amino acids. V was clipped by 0 bases and J by 2 bases; unmatched bases: 11. Based on the CDR3 plus reference TRBV15 and TRBJ2-3, the full variable domain is DAMVIQNPRYQVTQFGKPVTLSCSQTLNHNVMYWYQQKSSQAPKLLFHYYDKDFNNEADTPDNFQSRRPNTSFCFLDIRSPGLGDTAMYLCATSRDSGLSYFTDTQYFGPGTRLTVL.

The sample holds a few counts of this clonotype. V gene TRBV7-9 combines with J gene TRBJ2-5; D is ambiguous. This CDR3 is 12 amino acids long. The V end was cut by 5 bases, the J end by 1 base, with 5 bases between. Germline V gene sequence: CDR1 SEHNR, CDR2 FQNEAQ (reference sequence). The CDR3 coding sequence is TGTGCCAGCAGCCGGAGCCAAGAGACCCAGTACTTC. Amino acids: CASSRSQETQYF. Looking up the rest from reference TRBV7-9 and TRBJ2-5 gives the full variable domain: DTGVSQNPRHKITKRGQNVTFRCDPISEHNRLYWYRQTLGQGPEFLTYFQNEAQLEKSRLLSDRFSAERPKGSFSTLEIQRTEQGDSAMYLCASSRSQETQYFGPGTRLLVL.

The rearrangement links TRBV2 to TRBJ2-5; 7 positions agree with TRBD2. The CDR3 totals 14 residues. Germline V gene sequence: CDR1 SNHLY, CDR2 FYNNEI. Trimming removed 3 bases from V and 5 bases from J; junction bases left unmatched: 6. The DNA of the CDR3 is TGTGCCAGCAGTGATTGGCGGGGGAGGGAGACCCAGTACTTC. Protein: CASSDWRGRETQYF.

The chain employs TRBV28 and TRBJ1-2; 7 nucleotides align to TRBD1. V was clipped by 4 bases and J by 4 bases; unmatched bases: 9. This CDR3 is 15 amino acids long. Germline V gene lookup returns CDR1 MDHEN and CDR2 SYDVKM. CDR3 nucleotide sequence: TGTGCCAGCAGTTCGATATTCGGGACAGCCTATGGCTACACCTTC. This encodes CASSSIFGTAYGYTF.

This clonotype was seen more than once but under ten times. This sequence joins TRBV9 and TRBJ2-1, with 8 bases identical to TRBD2. The germline V gene encodes CDR1 SGDLS and CDR2 YYNGEE. The CDR3 length is 16 residues. Trimming cost V 4 bases and J 6 bases; bases outside gene matches: 12. The CDR3 reads CASSPYSRTSTNEQFF. The CDR3 DNA reads as TGTGCCAGCAGCCCCTACTCCAGGACTAGCACCAATGAGCAGTTCTTC. Drawing the rest from reference TRBV9 and TRBJ2-1, the complete variable domain is DSGVTQTPKHLITATGQRVTLRCSPRSGDLSVYWYQQSLDQGLQFLIQYYNGEERAKGNILERFSAQQFPDLHSELNLSSLELGDSALYFCASSPYSRTSTNEQFFGPGTRLTVL.

This chain uses TRBV4-3 with TRBJ2-7; TRBD2 matches at 7 bases. The V gene end was trimmed by 0 bases and the J gene end by 2 bases; junction bases not matched to a gene: 10. CDR3 length: 17 residues. The germline V gene has CDR1 LGHNA and CDR2 YSLEER. The CDR3 DNA is TGCGCCAGCAGCCAAGATGCGTTGGGAGGGTACGCCTACGAGCAGTACTTC. This encodes CASSQDALGGYAYEQYF.

This clonotype was seen only a few times. V usage is TRBV4-3 and J usage is TRBJ2-7; possibly TRBD2 for D (6 bases). V was clipped by 0 bases and J by 1 base, with 10 bases between them. This CDR3 contains 15 residues. Germline V gene lookup returns CDR1 LGHNA and CDR2 YSLEER. The CDR3 reads CASSQDPSASYEQYF. The CDR3 DNA follows: TGCGCCAGCAGCCAAGATCCTAGCGCGTCCTACGAGCAGTACTTC.